This T cell receptor beta chain is from a study of T cells in Graves' hyperthyroidism and ophthalmopathy. Study details: Staff took peripheral blood when the initial diagnosis was made, before any treatment began.

There were TCR beta CDR3 regions amplified from RNA transcripts. The HTBI primer set drove a first-round RT-PCR of the TCR CDR3. Using its own MiXCR run on the multiplex PCR reads, TCRdb lists one record per CDR3 protein. The data show around 400,000 distinct CDR3 sequences, about 13% seen once. Uncontrolled infections, other autoimmune diseases, pregnancy or lactation led to exclusion of patients. This clonotype was counted at least ten times. The CDR3 sequence is 16 residues long. V lost 4 bases to trimming and J lost 2 bases, with 18 bases between them. CDR1 LGHDT and CDR2 YNNKEL come from the germline V gene (reference sequence).

Sequencing was performed on blood. The source is a woman aged 18-29 years with Graves' hyperthyroidism. This chain joins TRBV3-1 and TRBJ2-7; D may be TRBD1 (6 bases). In nucleotides, the CDR3 is TGTGCCAGCAGCCCAGGGGAAGGGACATTTGCCTACGAGCAGTACTTC. Translated, it gives CASSPGEGTFAYEQYF.